This T cell receptor (beta chain) was found in a study of beta chain features in type 1 diabetes. As for the study in general: Comparable age, gender and cell yields were observed in patients relative to healthy donors. Study results and limitations: Sequencing from cDNA could over-represent high-TCR-expressing cells. A moderate, significant TCRB CDR3 shortening appeared in type 1 diabetes across four CD4+ subsets. More deletions and fewer insertions at VDJ junctions were seen in type 1 diabetes patients.

Post-sort purity exceeded 95% for all sorted populations. Concerning this clone: The antigen is unknown.

The entirety of the isolated RNA underwent reverse transcription, so expressed TCRB transcripts were sequenced. This table comes from immunoSEQ multiplex PCR, and its TCRdb copy is limited to in-frame clones, with some not included. The data show 150,000 to 200,000 clones, 6.5% to 9.5% seen once. CDR1 is SGHRS and CDR2 is YFSETQ in the germline V gene. CDR3 length: 18 amino acids. The junction had 16 bases not matched to a gene; V was cut back by 3 bases and J by 2 bases. The sequencing input was central memory CD4+ T cells from blood. The chain recombines TRBV5-1 with TRBJ2-5, with TRBD1 matching 7 bases. The TCR comes from a woman in her 40s with type 1 diabetes. The CDR3 sequence is CASSSGSPQGNGQETQYF. As DNA, the CDR3 is TGCGCCAGCAGCTCTGGCAGTCCACAGGGGAATGGGCAAGAGACCCAGTACTTC.